This T cell receptor beta chain was captured by sequencing in a study of STAT5B mutations in CD4+ large granular lymphocyte leukemia. Study-wide points: TRBV06-family usage was enriched in top patient clones (8/27) versus controls (2/35). CD4-sorted patient repertoires seemed more clonal than healthy CD4+ repertoires. Main leukemic clonotypes were patient-specific, but around 25% appeared at low frequency elsewhere.

Trimming took off 3 bases at V and 8 bases at J, with 19 bases between the two ends. Germline V gives CDR1 KGHSH, CDR2 LQKENI. The CDR3 covers 16 residues. The assay was run at survey level. The table came from immunoSEQ multiplex PCR; TCRdb's copy has only in-frame clones and leaves some out. The sample gives 30,000 to 40,000 clones, more than 65% of which show up once; about 2% is in the top ten. In the case of this clone: Its target is not known.

The sequence derives from a human donor in good health. The sequenced material came from CD4+ T cells from blood buffy coats. The chain joins TRBV18 to TRBJ1-4; D remains ambiguous. The chain's CDR3 is CASSPGPGRVGEKLFF. CDR3 coding DNA: TGTGCCAGCTCACCCGGGCCGGGGAGGGTAGGCGAAAAACTGTTTTTT.